A single sample gave rise to the 13 T cell receptor beta chains below, sequenced in a study of T cell clonotyping in hematopoietic cell transplantation. This table comes from immunoSEQ multiplex PCR, and its TCRdb copy is limited to in-frame clones, with some not included. The table records roughly 17,000 clones, around 90% of them present only once. Sequenced: peripheral blood mononuclear cells. The receptors stem from a man aged 35 to 55 in good health. Some clones in this sample may be carry-over from other donors' samples.

The V gene is TRBV7-2, the J gene TRBJ2-7, with D perhaps matching TRBD1 or TRBD2 (5 bases each). The V and J ends lost 4 bases and 3 bases respectively, with 16 bases between them. The CDR3 length is 15 residues. CDR1 is SGHTA, CDR2 FQGNSA, per germline. Written as DNA, the CDR3 is TGTGCCAGCAGCTCTCTTCCGGGACGCGACTACGAGCAGTACTTC. This encodes CASSSLPGRDYEQYF.

CDR3 nucleotides: TGTGCCAGCAGTGACAGCTCTTACCAGCCCCAGCATTTT. Encoded protein: CASSDSSYQPQHF. The genes are TRBV2 and TRBJ1-5; no firm D call. The ends were cut back, 3 bases at V and 7 bases at J, with 10 bases in the middle. This CDR3 is built from 13 residues. The germline V gene encodes CDR1 SNHLY and CDR2 FYNNEI.

This chain links TRBV6-5 with TRBJ1-3, with D possibly being TRBD1 (6 bases). The germline gives CDR1 MNHEY, CDR2 SVGAGI. V lost 6 bases and J 1 base, leaving 13 bases between the germline ends. The CDR3 length is 15 residues. In nucleotides, the CDR3 is TGTGCCAGCAGAGGCAGGGGCCTTTCTGGAAACACCATATATTTT. Encoded protein: CASRGRGLSGNTIYF.

The rearrangement uses TRBV28 and TRBJ2-5; 9 nucleotides line up with TRBD2. CDR3 size: 15 residues. The V gene's germline CDR1 is MDHEN and CDR2 SYDVKM. Trimming cost V 5 bases and J 4 bases; bases outside gene matches: 8. The CDR3 bases are TGTGCCAGCAGTGTCCCTAGCGGGACTGGAGAGACCCAGTACTTC. As protein: CASSVPSGTGETQYF.

The sample holds one count of this clone. The chain couples TRBV21-1 to TRBJ2-1; the table's D call, TRBD2, has no DNA check behind it. TRBV21-1 is recorded as a pseudogene. The length of the CDR3 is 16 residues. CDR3 in amino acids: CASSNRLASSYNEQFF. The CDR3 DNA reads TGTGCCAGCAGCAATAGACTAGCCAGCTCCTACAATGAGCAGTTCTTC.

The gene calls are TRBV6-7 and TRBJ2-1, with D uncertain. TRBV6-7 is filed as an ORF, its function uncertain. This CDR3 is 13 amino acids long. Trimming cost V 6 bases and J 6 bases, with 12 bases left between them. The CDR3 sequence is CASSPLVGNEQFF. CDR3 bases: TGTGCCAGCAGCCCCTTGGTGGGCAATGAGCAGTTCTTC.

V and J are TRBV18 and TRBJ2-1; possibly TRBD2 for D (6 bases). This CDR3 has 15 residues. Germline V gene data show CDR1 as KGHSH and CDR2 as LQKENI. V lost 3 bases, J lost 4 bases, and 13 bases lay in between. CDR3 loop: CASSPPGAAYNEQFF. The CDR3 DNA is TGTGCCAGCTCACCTCCGGGAGCGGCGTACAATGAGCAGTTCTTC. Looking up the rest from reference TRBV18 and TRBJ2-1 gives the full variable domain: NAGVMQNPRHLVRRRGQEARLRCSPMKGHSHVYWYRQLPEEGLKFMVYLQKENIIDESGMPKERFSAEFPKEGPSILRIQQVVRGDSAAYFCASSPPGAAYNEQFFGPGTRLTVL.

This chain connects TRBV11-3 to TRBJ2-7; D gene uncertain. This CDR3 contains 11 residues. The V end was cut by 5 bases, the J end by 5 bases, with 7 bases between. The germline V gene has CDR1 SGHNT and CDR2 YENEEA. The CDR3 DNA reads as TGTGCCAGCAGCCCAGACCACGAGCAGTACTTC. Protein sequence: CASSPDHEQYF.

The V call is TRBV28, the J call TRBJ2-7; D is possibly TRBD2 (5 bases). CDR1 is MDHEN and CDR2 is SYDVKM in the germline V gene. The CDR3 sequence is 14 residues long. V shed 6 bases and J shed 1 base, with 13 bases lying between them. Here the CDR3 DNA reads TGTGCCAGCAGCCCAGATGAGGGATCCTACGAGCAGTACTTC. Protein product: CASSPDEGSYEQYF.

This rearrangement joins TRBV27 to TRBJ2-7; D not certain. CDR3 length equals 14 residues. Deletions cut 3 bases from V and 0 bases from J, with 9 bases between. The germline CDR1 and CDR2 sequences are MNHEY and SMNVEV (reference sequence). The CDR3 DNA reads TGTGCCAGCAGTTTTGGCCCGCCCTCCTACGAGCAGTACTTC. Translated: CASSFGPPSYEQYF.

In DNA, the CDR3 is TGCAGCGTTGAAGTGGGGCCCGAGCAGTACTTC. Translated: CSVEVGPEQYF. The J gene is TRBJ2-7, the V gene TRBV29-1, with D possibly being TRBD1 (5 bases). From germline, CDR1 is SQVTM and CDR2 ANQGSEA. V lost 1 base to trimming and J lost 6 bases, with 7 bases between them. The CDR3 sequence is 11 residues long.

The chain couples TRBV4-1 to TRBJ2-7; maybe TRBD1 (6 bases). V shed 4 bases and J shed 1 base, with 17 bases lying between them. The CDR3 runs 16 residues. Germline CDR1 is MGHRA and CDR2 is YSYEKL. The CDR3 here is CASSPRARDTSYEQYF. CDR3 nucleotides: TGCGCCAGCAGCCCTCGGGCTCGGGACACTTCCTACGAGCAGTACTTC.

The chain uses TRBV5-1 and TRBJ2-7; maybe TRBD1 (6 bases). Trimming shortened V by 3 bases and J by 4 bases, and 8 bases separated the two germline ends. CDR1 and CDR2 from the germline V gene are SGHRS and YFSETQ. This CDR3 is built from 12 residues. The CDR3 reads CASSSQGYEQYF. As DNA, the CDR3 is TGCGCCAGCAGCTCACAGGGATACGAGCAGTACTTC. The full variable domain, rest sourced from reference TRBV5-1 and TRBJ2-7, is KAGVTQTPRYLIKTRGQQVTLSCSPISGHRSVSWYQQTPGQGLQFLFEYFSETQRNKGNFPGRFSGRQFSNSRSEMNVSTLELGDSALYLCASSSQGYEQYFGPGTRLTVT.